A selection of T cell receptor beta chains follows, all from one sample in a study of post-analysis software for immune sequencing data. TCRdb called the PCR reads again in MiXCR, with one record for every CDR3 protein. The table includes roughly 400,000 distinct CDR3 sequences, approximately 39% detected once. The sequenced material came from blood. Every receptor here comes from a girl under 10 years old with multiple sclerosis. The CDR3 runs from the conserved cysteine through the conserved F or W. D genes are given only for firm matches. Clone size is stated in some rows and not others, as once, few, many or a class when expanded.

D gene: TRBD1
V gene: TRBV7-9
clone size: few
J gene: TRBJ2-7
CDR3 DNA: TGTGCCAGCAGCCTTGCTCAGGGGGCGAACCCCCTTTTCGGCTACGAGCAGTACTTC
CDR3 protein: CASSLAQGANPLFGYEQYF

D gene: .
V gene: TRBV5-5
clone size: .
J gene: TRBJ2-6
CDR3 DNA: TGTGCCAGCAGCACAGCAGGAACTGGGGCCAACGTCCTGACTTTC
CDR3 protein: CASSTAGTGANVLTF

D gene: .
V gene: TRBV20-1
clone size: .
J gene: TRBJ2-7
CDR3 DNA: TGCAGTGCTAGAGATTCCGCTAGCGTTGGCTACAATGAGCAGTACTTC
CDR3 protein: CSARDSASVGYNEQYF

D gene: .
V gene: TRBV2
clone size: .
J gene: TRBJ1-5
CDR3 DNA: TGTGCCAGCATGGGGGGCGGCAATCAGCCCCAGCATTTT
CDR3 protein: CASMGGGNQPQHF

D gene: .
V gene: TRBV7-3
clone size: few
J gene: TRBJ2-7
CDR3 DNA: TGTGCCAGCAGCTTACGGGACTCGGGCGAGCAGTACTTC
CDR3 protein: CASSLRDSGEQYF

D gene: .
V gene: TRBV6-2/TRBV6-3
clone size: .
J gene: TRBJ1-6
CDR3 DNA: TGTGCCAGCACCGACGGGGTTTGGGTATCCCTCCACTTT
CDR3 protein: CASTDGVWVSLHF

D gene: .
V gene: TRBV7-2
clone size: .
J gene: TRBJ2-3
CDR3 DNA: TGTGCCAGCAGCTTAGGCGGGGCCACGGCTACAGATACGCAGTATTTT
CDR3 protein: CASSLGGATATDTQYF

D gene: TRBD2
V gene: TRBV7-3
clone size: .
J gene: TRBJ2-1
CDR3 DNA: TGTGCCAGCAGCGCCCCCGGGACTAGCGGGACGTACAATGAGCAGTTCTTC
CDR3 protein: CASSAPGTSGTYNEQFF

D gene: TRBD1
V gene: TRBV7-6
clone size: .
J gene: TRBJ1-5
CDR3 DNA: TGTGCCAGCAGCTTACAGGGGGCTGGCAATCAGCCCCAGCATTTT
CDR3 protein: CASSLQGAGNQPQHF

D gene: TRBD2
V gene: TRBV4-3
clone size: .
J gene: TRBJ2-1
CDR3 DNA: TGCGCCAGCAGCCAAGATAGCCCTAGCGGGTTTTATGAGCAGTTCTTC
CDR3 protein: CASSQDSPSGFYEQFF

D gene: TRBD1
V gene: TRBV28
clone size: .
J gene: TRBJ1-2
CDR3 DNA: TGTGCCAGCAGCGGGGACAGGGGCCGGTGGCAGGGCTACACCTTC
CDR3 protein: CASSGDRGRWQGYTF

D gene: .
V gene: TRBV29-1
clone size: .
J gene: TRBJ1-2
CDR3 DNA: TGCAGCGTCCTTCAGGGACGGAACTATGGCTACACCTTC
CDR3 protein: CSVLQGRNYGYTF

D gene: .
V gene: TRBV2
clone size: .
J gene: TRBJ1-2
CDR3 DNA: TGTGCCGGCAGACAGACGGCGACTAACTATGGCTACACCTTC
CDR3 protein: CAGRQTATNYGYTF

D gene: .
V gene: TRBV7-9
clone size: few
J gene: TRBJ2-7
CDR3 DNA: TGTGCCAGCAGCTTAGAGCCGTCTGCGGAGCAGTACTTC
CDR3 protein: CASSLEPSAEQYF

D gene: .
V gene: TRBV6-5
clone size: once
J gene: TRBJ2-3
CDR3 DNA: TGTGCCACACGGGACGTCACAGATACGCAGTATTTT
CDR3 protein: CATRDVTDTQYF

D gene: .
V gene: TRBV7-2
clone size: .
J gene: TRBJ1-5
CDR3 DNA: TGTGTCAGCAGCTTAGGGGGTACAGGTCTTAATCAGCCCCAGCATTTT
CDR3 protein: CVSSLGGTGLNQPQHF

D gene: TRBD2
V gene: TRBV12-3/TRBV12-4
clone size: .
J gene: TRBJ2-3
CDR3 DNA: TGTGCCAGCATCCTAGCGGGGGGGCCCGCAGATACGCAGTATTTT
CDR3 protein: CASILAGGPADTQYF

D gene: TRBD1
V gene: TRBV11-1
clone size: few
J gene: TRBJ2-7
CDR3 DNA: TGTGCCAGCAGCCAAACGGACAGGGGGAAGTACGAGCAGTACTTC
CDR3 protein: CASSQTDRGKYEQYF

D gene: .
V gene: TRBV4-1
clone size: few
J gene: TRBJ2-5
CDR3 DNA: TGCGCCAGTTCTGCCGGACTTGCAAGGGAGACCCAGTACTTC
CDR3 protein: CASSAGLARETQYF

D gene: .
V gene: TRBV29-1
clone size: few
J gene: TRBJ2-6
CDR3 DNA: TGCAGCGTTGTTTCCGTCTCTGGGGCCAACGTCCGGACTTTC
CDR3 protein: CSVVSVSGANVRTF

D gene: .
V gene: TRBV28
clone size: .
J gene: TRBJ1-2
CDR3 DNA: TGTGCCAGCAGTTACTTGGACGACAACTATGGCTACACCTTC
CDR3 protein: CASSYLDDNYGYTF

D gene: .
V gene: TRBV5-1
clone size: .
J gene: TRBJ2-7
CDR3 DNA: TGCGCCAGCAGCCGAGGATCCTCGGGCTCCTACGAGCAGTACTTC
CDR3 protein: CASSRGSSGSYEQYF

D gene: TRBD1
V gene: TRBV4-2
clone size: .
J gene: TRBJ2-2
CDR3 DNA: TGTGCCAGCAGCCGCCAGGGCAGGGGGAGAGCCGGGGAGCTGTTTTTT
CDR3 protein: CASSRQGRGRAGELFF

D gene: .
V gene: TRBV6-5
clone size: .
J gene: TRBJ2-2
CDR3 DNA: TGTGCCAGCTCTGGCAGACAGAACACCGGGGAGCTGTTTTTT
CDR3 protein: CASSGRQNTGELFF

D gene: .
V gene: TRBV6-8
clone size: .
J gene: TRBJ1-3
CDR3 DNA: TGTGCCAGCGGTCAAGAACCCCGGTCTGGAAACACCATATATTTT
CDR3 protein: CASGQEPRSGNTIYF

D gene: TRBD1
V gene: TRBV6-5
clone size: .
J gene: TRBJ2-1
CDR3 DNA: TGTGCCAGCAGTTACTCGGACAGGTTTGAGCAGTTCTTC
CDR3 protein: CASSYSDRFEQFF

D gene: .
V gene: TRBV24-1
clone size: .
J gene: TRBJ1-6
CDR3 DNA: TGTGCCACCAGTGATTTCGACAGGTTGTACCCTTGGAATTCACCCCTCCACTTT
CDR3 protein: CATSDFDRLYPWNSPLHF

D gene: .
V gene: TRBV6-1
clone size: .
J gene: TRBJ2-1
CDR3 DNA: TGTGCCAGCAGTGAACCGGGACAACGCCAGGGGTCCTACAATGAGCAGTTCTTC
CDR3 protein: CASSEPGQRQGSYNEQFF

D gene: .
V gene: TRBV29-1
clone size: .
J gene: TRBJ1-1
CDR3 DNA: TGCAGCGTTGGCGAAGCTTTCTTT
CDR3 protein: CSVGEAFF

D gene: TRBD1
V gene: TRBV20-1
clone size: .
J gene: TRBJ2-1
CDR3 DNA: TGCAGTGCTAGGGACAGGGAAACGCGGAATGAGCAGTTCTTC
CDR3 protein: CSARDRETRNEQFF

D gene: .
V gene: TRBV6-2/TRBV6-3
clone size: .
J gene: TRBJ2-1
CDR3 DNA: TGTGCCAGCAGTCGCATAGGGAATGAGCAGTTCTTC
CDR3 protein: CASSRIGNEQFF

D gene: .
V gene: TRBV7-9
clone size: few
J gene: TRBJ2-5
CDR3 DNA: TGTGCCAGCAGCTTCATTGGGGGACCGATAGAAGAGACCCAGTACTTC
CDR3 protein: CASSFIGGPIEETQYF

D gene: .
V gene: TRBV28
clone size: once
J gene: TRBJ1-2
CDR3 DNA: TGTGCCAGCAGTTTCCCAACACGAGTTTATGGCTACACCTTC
CDR3 protein: CASSFPTRVYGYTF

D gene: .
V gene: TRBV6-2/TRBV6-3
clone size: few
J gene: TRBJ2-7
CDR3 DNA: TGTGCCAGCAGCCAACCCCAGACCTTTGCCTACGAGCAGTACTTC
CDR3 protein: CASSQPQTFAYEQYF

D gene: .
V gene: TRBV28
clone size: few
J gene: TRBJ2-7
CDR3 DNA: TGTGCCAGCAGTTCTACGGAGCAGTACTTC
CDR3 protein: CASSSTEQYF

D gene: .
V gene: TRBV5-5
clone size: few
J gene: TRBJ2-7
CDR3 DNA: TGTGCCAGCAGCTTCGGCGGGCTGACCTACGAGCAGTACTTC
CDR3 protein: CASSFGGLTYEQYF

D gene: .
V gene: TRBV18
clone size: few
J gene: TRBJ2-5
CDR3 DNA: TGTGCCAGCTCACCGTCCAGCCGGGTCGGAAGAGAGACCCAGTACTTC
CDR3 protein: CASSPSSRVGRETQYF

D gene: .
V gene: TRBV9
clone size: .
J gene: TRBJ2-3
CDR3 DNA: TGTGCCAGCAACCGAGGGACTAGCACAGATACGCAGTATTTT
CDR3 protein: CASNRGTSTDTQYF

D gene: .
V gene: TRBV20-1
clone size: few
J gene: TRBJ1-2
CDR3 DNA: TGCAGGAGCCGAACACCTGACGACTATGGCTACACCTTC
CDR3 protein: CRSRTPDDYGYTF

D gene: TRBD2
V gene: TRBV19
clone size: .
J gene: TRBJ2-1
CDR3 DNA: TGTGCCAGTAGTGGGGCACTAGCGGGGTACAATGAGCAGTTCTTC
CDR3 protein: CASSGALAGYNEQFF

D gene: .
V gene: TRBV27
clone size: .
J gene: TRBJ1-1
CDR3 DNA: TGTGCCAGCAGTTTTTTCAGTCACACTGAAGCTTTCTTT
CDR3 protein: CASSFFSHTEAFF

D gene: .
V gene: TRBV4-1
clone size: few
J gene: TRBJ2-3
CDR3 DNA: TGCGCCAGCAGCCAACCGGCCTCAGATACGCAGTATTTT
CDR3 protein: CASSQPASDTQYF

D gene: .
V gene: TRBV2
clone size: few
J gene: TRBJ1-6
CDR3 DNA: TGTGCCAGCAAAGTGCTTTTGGAAAAGACACCCCTCCACTTT
CDR3 protein: CASKVLLEKTPLHF

D gene: .
V gene: TRBV4-3
clone size: .
J gene: TRBJ2-6
CDR3 DNA: TGCGCCAGCAGCCAAGATTGGGTGAATCAAGCTGGGGCCAACGTCCTGACTTTC
CDR3 protein: CASSQDWVNQAGANVLTF

D gene: .
V gene: TRBV20-1
clone size: .
J gene: TRBJ2-7
CDR3 DNA: TGCAGTGCTAGAGGGTCCGGGGGAGTGGCCTACGAGCAGTACTTC
CDR3 protein: CSARGSGGVAYEQYF

D gene: .
V gene: TRBV12-3/TRBV12-4
clone size: many
J gene: TRBJ1-2
CDR3 DNA: TGTGCCAGCAGTTTTGACAGTAACTATGGCTACACCTTC
CDR3 protein: CASSFDSNYGYTF

D gene: TRBD2
V gene: TRBV6-6
clone size: .
J gene: TRBJ2-1
CDR3 DNA: TGTGCCAGCAGCCGGGGGGGGTCCTACAATGAGCAGTTCTTC
CDR3 protein: CASSRGGSYNEQFF

D gene: .
V gene: TRBV12-3/TRBV12-4
clone size: .
J gene: TRBJ2-7
CDR3 DNA: TGTGCCAGCACTCCCAGGTCGGGATACGGGTACGAGCAGTACTTC
CDR3 protein: CASTPRSGYGYEQYF

D gene: .
V gene: TRBV7-9
clone size: few
J gene: TRBJ2-1
CDR3 DNA: TGTGCCAGCAGCTTACCTTTAGACAGGCACAATGAGCAGTTCTTC
CDR3 protein: CASSLPLDRHNEQFF

D gene: .
V gene: TRBV27
clone size: .
J gene: TRBJ2-1
CDR3 DNA: TGTGCCAGCAGTTTGGGGACAAGGGTCAACGATGAGCAGTTCTTC
CDR3 protein: CASSLGTRVNDEQFF

D gene: TRBD1
V gene: TRBV12-3/TRBV12-4
clone size: .
J gene: TRBJ2-5
CDR3 DNA: TGTGCCAGCACCAGGGACAGTTCGAGCCAGTACTTC
CDR3 protein: CASTRDSSSQYF

D gene: .
V gene: TRBV5-5
clone size: .
J gene: TRBJ2-7
CDR3 DNA: TGTGCCAGCAGCTTGGTGTTCGGGGTGGGCGAGCAGTACTTC
CDR3 protein: CASSLVFGVGEQYF

D gene: .
V gene: TRBV28
clone size: .
J gene: TRBJ1-2
CDR3 DNA: TGTGCCAGCAGTTTAGTGACCGTGTGGGGCTGCACCTTC
CDR3 protein: CASSLVTVWGCTF